These 21 T cell receptor beta chains were all obtained from the same sample, sequenced in a study of blood T cell repertoires in COVID-19 (dated by TCRdb to about 2020). The protocol used for the library was the immunoSEQ multiplex PCR assay. TCRdb carries this immuneACCESS record with in-frame sequences only. Its versions omit some clonotypes, under half of them owing to an unresolved V gene in the studies checked, with the rest unexplained. In all, the sample holds about 160,000 clones, and 92% of those were seen once. The ten largest clones take up about 4.6% of the sample. Sequencing used peripheral blood. These receptors all stem from a man aged 30 to 39 with COVID-19, enrolled during active disease.

This rearrangement joins TRBV5-6 to TRBJ2-3, with 7 bases aligning to TRBD2. The ends lost 4 bases at V and 0 bases at J; junction bases unmatched: 8. This CDR3 spans 16 amino acids. Germline V gene lookup returns CDR1 SGHDT and CDR2 YYEEEE. The CDR3 loop is CASSGEGRGSTDTQYF. For the CDR3, the DNA is TGTGCCAGCAGCGGGGAGGGGCGGGGTAGCACAGATACGCAGTATTTT.

The rearrangement uses TRBV7-3 and TRBJ2-2, with D perhaps matching TRBD1 (5 bases). In germline, CDR1 is SGHTA, CDR2 FQGTGA. This CDR3 spans 15 amino acids. Trimming removed 2 bases from V and 1 base from J, with 8 bases in between. For the CDR3, the DNA is TGTGCCAGCAGCTTATCTAGGGGGAACACCGGGGAGCTGTTTTTT. Its translation: CASSLSRGNTGELFF.

The chain employs TRBV28 and TRBJ1-6; maybe TRBD1 (6 bases). This CDR3 is 16 amino acids long. Germline CDR1 and CDR2: MDHEN and SYDVKM. The ends were cut back, 3 bases at V and 6 bases at J, with 15 bases in the middle. The CDR3 here is CASSFRSGVRNSPLHF. CDR3 DNA: TGTGCCAGCAGTTTTAGGTCAGGGGTTCGTAATTCACCCCTCCACTTT.

This chain joins TRBV7-2 and TRBJ1-3, with a tentative D call TRBD1 (6 bases). Germline values: CDR1 SGHTA, CDR2 FQGNSA. The CDR3 totals 14 residues. The ends were cut back, 5 bases at V and 3 bases at J, with 11 bases in the middle. The CDR3 sequence: CASSVQGFGNTIYF. The CDR3 DNA is TGTGCCAGCAGCGTACAGGGTTTTGGAAACACCATATATTTT.

The chain links TRBV5-1 to TRBJ1-3; TRBD1 is a possible D gene (5 bases). The CDR3 has 15 amino acids. V was shortened by 5 bases and J by 0 bases, with 12 bases between the two germline ends. Germline lookup yields CDR1 SGHRS and CDR2 YFSETQ. The CDR3 is CASRGGPSSGNTIYF. CDR3 bases: TGCGCCAGCAGGGGGGGACCGAGCTCTGGAAACACCATATATTTT.

The CDR3 bases are TGTGCCAGCAGAAGATCGGACTATCTCGCAGATACGCAGTATTTT. Translated, it gives CASRRSDYLADTQYF. The V call is TRBV6-4, the J call TRBJ2-3; D might be TRBD2 (6 bases). CDR1 and CDR2 (germline): MRHNA, SNTAGT. V lost 6 bases and J 4 bases, leaving 17 bases between the germline ends. The CDR3 runs to 15 residues.

The chain is built from TRBV4-2 and TRBJ2-3; 15 positions agree with TRBD2. The junction had 6 bases not matched to a gene; V was cut back by 1 base and J by 1 base. Germline values: CDR1 LGHNA, CDR2 YNFKEQ. The CDR3 extends over 19 amino acids. CDR3 region: CASSQGWTSGREGTDTQYF. The CDR3 DNA sequence: TGTGCCAGCAGCCAAGGGTGGACTAGCGGGAGGGAAGGCACAGATACGCAGTATTTT.

The rearrangement uses TRBV6-5 and TRBJ2-2; D is possibly TRBD1 (6 bases). The CDR3 is made up of 12 amino acids. The V end lost 7 bases, the J end lost 7 bases, and 10 bases lay between the germline ends. Germline values: CDR1 MNHEY, CDR2 SVGAGI. The CDR3 loop is CASNQGIGELFF. For the CDR3, the DNA is TGTGCCAGCAATCAGGGGATCGGGGAGCTGTTTTTT.

The rearrangement uses TRBV19 and TRBJ1-2, with a possible D match to TRBD1 (5 bases). Trimming cost V 8 bases and J 4 bases, with 14 bases left between them. Looked up from germline, CDR1 is LNHDA and CDR2 is SQIVND (reference sequence). The CDR3 totals 13 residues. The DNA of the CDR3 is TGTGCCAGTTCGACGCGGGACGGCTATGGCTACACCTTC. It translates to CASSTRDGYGYTF.

On this clone: A read error may produce the germline difference seen at one junction end. The gene calls are TRBV28 and TRBJ2-3, with 14 nucleotides matching TRBD2. Germline loops: CDR1 MDHEN, CDR2 SYDVKM. The CDR3 is made up of 17 amino acids. CDR3 sequence: CASSVWGLAGVLDTQYF. DNA for the CDR3: TGTGCCAGCAGTGTATGGGGACTAGCGGGAGTTTTGGATACGCAGTATTTT.

The V gene is TRBV28, the J gene TRBJ1-3, with 9 bases lining up with TRBD1. This CDR3 region has 12 residues. Unmatched junction bases numbered 4, after V lost 11 bases and J lost 5 bases. Germline V gene lookup returns CDR1 MDHEN and CDR2 SYDVKM. This CDR3 is CASQGARNTIYF. CDR3 nucleotides: TGTGCCTCACAGGGGGCAAGAAACACCATATATTTT. The full variable domain, completed using reference TRBV28 and TRBJ1-3, is DVKVTQSSRYLVKRTGEKVFLECVQDMDHENMFWYRQDPGLGLRLIYFSYDVKMKEKGDIPEGYSVSREKKERFSLILESASTNQTSMYLCASQGARNTIYFGEGSWLTVV.

The chain combines TRBV7-3 with TRBJ1-2, with TRBD1 as a possible D gene (6 bases). Germline loops: CDR1 SGHTA, CDR2 FQGTGA. The CDR3 is 14 residues long. Trimming took off 0 bases at V and 8 bases at J, with 13 bases between the two ends. The CDR3 spells CASSLTSSGEGYTF. CDR3 bases: TGTGCCAGCAGCTTAACCTCTTCAGGGGAGGGCTACACCTTC.

The chain joins TRBV4-2 to TRBJ1-2, with TRBD1 matching over 7 bases. Per germline, CDR1 LGHNA and CDR2 YNFKEQ. The CDR3 totals 16 residues. V dropped 4 bases and J dropped 0; count of bases not matched to a gene: 8. The chain's CDR3 is CASSPGGTAANYGYTF. CDR3 coding DNA: TGTGCCAGCAGCCCTGGCGGGACAGCAGCTAACTATGGCTACACCTTC.

The V and J genes are TRBV5-1 and TRBJ2-1, with TRBD2 matching over 7 bases. The junction had 4 bases not matched to a gene; V was cut back by 0 bases and J by 4 bases. This CDR3 comprises 15 residues. Per germline, CDR1 SGHRS and CDR2 YFSETQ. The CDR3, as DNA: TGCGCCAGCAGCTTGGGTCTAGCGGATTACAATGAGCAGTTCTTC. This translates into CASSLGLADYNEQFF.

This clone occurred once. V and J are TRBV6-2 or TRBV6-3 and TRBJ1-6, with 7 nucleotides matching TRBD1. J gave up 6 bases and V 3 bases, and 2 bases lay outside the gene matches. Germline V gives CDR1 MNHEY, CDR2 SVGEGT. This CDR3 is 14 amino acids long. This chain's CDR3 is CASSYEGANSPLHF. The CDR3 region has the DNA TGTGCCAGCAGTTATGAGGGGGCTAATTCACCCCTCCACTTT.

The chain employs TRBV24-1 and TRBJ1-2; D is possibly TRBD1 (6 bases). The V gene's germline CDR1 is KGHDR and CDR2 SFDVKD. CDR3 length: 14 residues. V was clipped by 3 bases and J by 5 bases, with 12 bases between them. CDR3 amino acids: CATSDPTGRYGYTF. In DNA form, the CDR3 reads TGTGCCACCAGTGATCCGACAGGAAGATATGGCTACACCTTC.

The V call is TRBV30, the J call TRBJ2-7; tentatively, D is TRBD2 (5 bases). The V gene lost 3 bases and the J gene lost 3 bases, with 24 bases spanning the gap. Germline V gene data show CDR1 as GTSNPN and CDR2 as SVGIG (reference sequence). This CDR3 has 17 amino acids. In DNA form, the CDR3 reads TGTGCCTGGAGCCGAAAACTAGGGCGAGTCCGGGACTACGAGCAGTACTTC. Translating gives CAWSRKLGRVRDYEQYF.

The gene calls are TRBV7-3 and TRBJ2-2, with 9 bases matching TRBD1. Looked up from germline, CDR1 is SGHTA and CDR2 is FQGTGA. V lost 5 bases to trimming and J lost 0 bases; unmatched junction nucleotides: 4. The CDR3 totals 16 residues. The CDR3: CASSLTGGANTGELFF. DNA of the CDR3: TGTGCCAGCAGCCTTACAGGGGGCGCGAACACCGGGGAGCTGTTTTTT.

V gene TRBV9 combines with J gene TRBJ1-1, with TRBD1 identical over 9 bases. CDR1 is SGDLS and CDR2 is YYNGEE in the germline V gene. Unmatched junction bases numbered 2, after V lost 5 bases and J lost 3 bases. This CDR3 region has 13 residues. CDR3 sequence: CASSGTGHTEAFF. In nucleotides, the CDR3 is TGTGCCAGCAGTGGGACAGGGCACACTGAAGCTTTCTTT.

V usage is TRBV19 and J usage is TRBJ2-3; D gene ambiguous. The CDR3 contains 14 residues. Per the germline V gene, CDR1 is LNHDA and CDR2 is SQIVND (reference sequence). V lost 6 bases and J 0 bases, leaving 10 bases between the germline ends. The CDR3 DNA is TGTGCCAGTAGAAGGCAGGCTAGCACAGATACGCAGTATTTT. The encoded protein is CASRRQASTDTQYF.

The gene calls are TRBV19 and TRBJ1-1; 7 positions match TRBD1. V lost 7 bases, J lost 2 bases, and 7 bases stayed unmatched. The germline V gene has CDR1 LNHDA and CDR2 SQIVND (reference sequence). This CDR3 has 14 amino acids. CDR3 sequence (DNA): TGTGCCAGTACCCCCGGGACAGTAAACACTGAAGCTTTCTTT. Translating it yields CASTPGTVNTEAFF.